The entry below gives a single T cell receptor beta chain sequence along with its context. The data belong to a study of T cell responses to AZD1222 COVID-19 vaccine. Germline V gives CDR1 MNHEY, CDR2 SVGAGI. This CDR3 is 13 amino acids long. Trimming removed 6 bases from V and 11 bases from J, with 19 bases in between. Clones were read by immunoSEQ multiplex PCR, and TCRdb kept only the in-frame ones, dropping some. The table records approximately 180,000 clones, 88% of them present only once. The clonotype was recovered from an adult in good health. Sequenced here: peripheral blood, sampled on day 0 of AZD1222 vaccination. V gene TRBV6-5 combines with J gene TRBJ1-1; D is unclear. The DNA of the CDR3 is TGTGCCAGCAGCCGGGGTCCCTTCCATGGGGCTTTCTTT. Translating it yields CASSRGPFHGAFF.